One sample yielded the 25 T cell receptor beta chains listed below, sequenced in a study of Tregs in tolerant kidney transplant recipients. Generated by immunoSEQ multiplex PCR, the TCRdb table keeps only in-frame clones and is missing some. The sample comprises about 31,000 clones, over 65% of which are singletons, and 2% to 2.5% rests with the top ten. No antigen has been identified for these receptors. Sequencing used Tregs from blood cultured with allogeneic cells. The receptors stem from a human donor in good health.

The chain employs TRBV29-1 and TRBJ1-2, with 12 positions matching TRBD1. This CDR3 contains 13 residues. V gave up 8 bases and J gave up 8 bases; unmatched junction bases: 9. In germline, CDR1 is SQVTM, CDR2 ANQGSEA. In DNA form, the CDR3 reads TGCAGCTCTTTGGGGACAGGGGGCGCGGGCTACACCTTC. Amino acid sequence: CSSLGTGGAGYTF.

The chain is built from TRBV11-3 and TRBJ2-1, with 7 bases lining up with TRBD2. After removal of 1 base from V and 9 bases from J, the junction contained 6 bases not matched to a gene. Germline lookup yields CDR1 SGHNT and CDR2 YENEEA. CDR3 length: 14 residues. This chain's CDR3 is CASSLGPSGSEQFF. The CDR3 region has the DNA TGTGCCAGCAGCTTAGGACCTAGCGGCTCTGAGCAGTTCTTC. Supplemented by reference TRBV11-3 and TRBJ2-1, the full variable domain reads EAGVVQSPRYKIIEKKQPVAFWCNPISGHNTLYWYLQNLGQGPELLIRYENEEAVDDSQLPKDRFSAERLKGVDSTLKIQPAELGDSAVYLCASSLGPSGSEQFFGPGTRLTVL.

This rearrangement joins TRBV19 to TRBJ1-5; perhaps TRBD1 as D (5 bases). CDR3 length: 18 residues. V was cut by 2 bases and J by 6 bases, with 23 bases left in between. The germline V gene encodes CDR1 LNHDA and CDR2 SQIVND (reference sequence). The CDR3 coding sequence is TGTGCCAGTAGTATAACCCCACCAGGGAGCCCGTCCGGTCAGCCCCAGCATTTT. Encoded protein: CASSITPPGSPSGQPQHF. Supplemented by reference TRBV19 and TRBJ1-5, the full variable domain reads DGGITQSPKYLFRKEGQNVTLSCEQNLNHDAMYWYRQDPGQGLRLIYYSQIVNDFQKGDIAEGYSVSREKKESFPLTVTSAQKNPTAFYLCASSITPPGSPSGQPQHFGDGTRLSIL.

The rearrangement joins TRBV6-1 to TRBJ2-7, with D perhaps given as TRBD1 or TRBD2 (6 bases each). There are 13 residues in the CDR3. With 2 bases removed from V and 3 bases from J, the gap between germline ends came to 8 bases. CDR1 MNHNS and CDR2 SASEGT come from the germline V gene. The CDR3 DNA reads as TGTGCCAGCAGTGAAAGGGGGGACTACGAGCAGTACTTC. Translation: CASSERGDYEQYF.

The V gene is TRBV7-9, the J gene TRBJ2-5, with 9 positions matching TRBD1. Trimming took 5 bases from V and 2 from J; bases not matched to a gene: 3. The CDR3 sequence is 14 residues long. Germline assignment: CDR1 SEHNR and CDR2 FQNEAQ (reference sequence). CDR3 residues: CASSPGTGQETQYF. The CDR3 DNA is TGTGCCAGCAGCCCGGGGACAGGGCAAGAGACCCAGTACTTC.

V gene TRBV28 combines with J gene TRBJ2-1; D ambiguous. Trimming cost V 5 bases and J 12 bases, with 14 bases left between them. Germline CDR1 reads MDHEN; CDR2 reads SYDVKM. The CDR3 is made up of 12 amino acids. CDR3 protein: CASSATTVRQFF. The CDR3 DNA sequence: TGTGCCAGCAGTGCCACGACTGTTAGGCAGTTCTTC.

The chain combines TRBV4-1 with TRBJ2-7; TRBD1 matches 7 bases. The V segment lost 4 bases and the J segment 0 bases; nucleotides outside the gene matches: 9. Germline V CDR1 and CDR2: MGHRA, YSYEKL. This CDR3 comprises 16 residues. The chain's CDR3 is CASSPRWAGGSYEQYF. The DNA of the CDR3 is TGCGCCAGCAGCCCTAGATGGGCAGGGGGCTCCTACGAGCAGTACTTC.

This clone was seen only once. The chain carries TRBV20-1 and TRBJ2-3; D might be TRBD2 (5 bases). The CDR3 extends over 11 amino acids. Deletions cut 1 base from V and 7 bases from J, with 6 bases between. CDR1 and CDR2 (germline): DFQATT, SNEGSKA (reference sequence). The CDR3 bases are TGCAGTGCTAGAGTCGGGAATACGCAGTATTTT. Encoded protein: CSARVGNTQYF.

The chain recombines TRBV30 with TRBJ2-5; 9 bases map to TRBD1. The J segment lost 7 bases and the V segment lost 5 bases, leaving 5 bases of the junction unmatched. Germline loops: CDR1 GTSNPN, CDR2 SVGIG (reference sequence). This CDR3 is built from 12 residues. CDR3: CAWDRGSGTQYF. In nucleotides, the CDR3 is TGTGCCTGGGACAGGGGGTCAGGGACCCAGTACTTC.

This clone was counted only a few times. This chain links TRBV14 with TRBJ2-3; 7 bases align to TRBD2. From germline, CDR1 is SGHDN and CDR2 FVKESK. The CDR3 sequence is 16 residues long. V was clipped by 4 bases and J by 2 bases; unmatched bases: 9. The CDR3 region is CASSPSPGRDTDTQYF. CDR3 sequence (DNA): TGTGCCAGCAGCCCTTCCCCGGGGAGGGACACAGATACGCAGTATTTT. Full variable domain (rest looked up from reference TRBV14 and TRBJ2-3): EAGVTQFPSHSVIEKGQTVTLRCDPISGHDNLYWYRRVMGKEIKFLLHFVKESKQDESGMPNNRFLAERTGGTYSTLKVQPAELEDSGVYFCASSPSPGRDTDTQYFGPGTRLTVL.

CDR3 sequence reads: CASRPLMGNTEAFF. CDR3 DNA sequence: TGTGCCAGCAGGCCCTTGATGGGGAACACTGAAGCTTTCTTT. The chain links TRBV6-5 to TRBJ1-1, with D unresolved. CDR3 size: 14 residues. Germline CDR1 is MNHEY and CDR2 is SVGAGI. V was clipped by 6 bases and J by 1 base, with 12 bases between them.

The V gene is TRBV7-2, the J gene TRBJ2-3; the match to TRBD2 covers 7 bases. This CDR3 has 16 residues. Germline assignment: CDR1 SGHTA and CDR2 FQGNSA. J was trimmed by 0 bases and V by 1 base; bases with no gene match: 4. The CDR3 spells CASSLDGGTSTDTQYF. The CDR3 region has the DNA TGTGCCAGCAGCTTAGACGGGGGGACTAGCACAGATACGCAGTATTTT.

This clone was seen only a few times. The chain recombines TRBV10-1 with TRBJ1-3, with D unclear. Germline CDR1 WNHNN, CDR2 SYGVQD (reference sequence). The V end was cut by 6 bases, the J end by 0 bases, with 27 bases between. This CDR3 has 20 residues. The CDR3 DNA is TGCGCCAGCAGAAAATTCCCTAGTAGTTCTGGATCGAACTCTGGAAACACCATATATTTT. The encoded protein is CASRKFPSSSGSNSGNTIYF.

V and J are TRBV4-3 and TRBJ2-2, with D hard to call. Germline CDR1 is LGHNA and CDR2 is YSLEER. V lost 0 bases to trimming and J lost 6 bases, with 8 bases between them. The CDR3 is 14 amino acids. DNA for the CDR3: TGCGCCAGCAGCCAAGAGCTCTACGCCGGGGAGCTGTTTTTT. It yields the protein CASSQELYAGELFF.

The chain joins TRBV6-5 to TRBJ2-1, with TRBD1 matching 7 bases. With V trimmed by 8 bases and J by 2 bases, 6 bases remained unmatched. This CDR3 spans 14 amino acids. CDR1 is MNHEY and CDR2 is SVGAGI in the germline V gene. The CDR3 protein is CASGRQGAYNEQFF. DNA for the CDR3: TGTGCCAGCGGACGGCAGGGGGCCTACAATGAGCAGTTCTTC.

The genes are TRBV6-5 and TRBJ2-7; TRBD2 agrees at 14 bases. CDR3 length equals 14 residues. Germline assignment: CDR1 MNHEY and CDR2 SVGAGI. V was clipped by 5 bases and J by 5 bases; unmatched bases: 2. The CDR3, as DNA: TGTGCCAGCAGTGGGACTAGCGGGAGCCACGAGCAGTACTTC. Its protein is CASSGTSGSHEQYF.

This clone has only one observation. J is TRBJ1-4 and V is TRBV18, with D unclear. Germline CDR1 is KGHSH and CDR2 is LQKENI. The CDR3 runs to 14 residues. V was shortened by 4 bases and J by 3 bases, with 9 bases between the two germline ends. The CDR3 is CASSQGQANEKLFF. The CDR3 DNA follows: TGTGCCAGCTCACAAGGGCAGGCTAATGAAAAACTGTTTTTT.

The chain uses TRBV20-1 and TRBJ2-3, with D perhaps matching TRBD2 (6 bases). V was clipped by 6 bases and J by 6 bases, with 10 bases between them. The CDR3 extends over 11 amino acids. Germline lookup yields CDR1 DFQATT and CDR2 SNEGSKA (reference sequence). CDR3 DNA: TGCAGTGCGTCGAGCGGGGATACGCAGTATTTT. Encoded protein: CSASSGDTQYF.

The chain uses TRBV4-2 and TRBJ1-1; no reliable D call. Trimming shortened V by 4 bases and J by 1 base, and 10 bases separated the two germline ends. Germline-derived CDR1 and CDR2 are LGHNA and YNFKEQ. This CDR3 is 14 amino acids long. The DNA for the CDR3 is TGTGCCAGCAGCCGGCGCGAACGGAACACTGAAGCTTTCTTT. Encoded protein: CASSRRERNTEAFF.

This rearrangement joins TRBV6-5 to TRBJ1-6; 10 positions match TRBD1. The V segment lost 4 bases and the J segment 10 bases; nucleotides outside the gene matches: 4. Germline CDR1 reads MNHEY; CDR2 reads SVGAGI. The CDR3 is 14 amino acids. DNA of the CDR3: TGTGCCAGCAGTTTCCGGGACAGGGGCTCACCCCTCCACTTT. Encoded protein: CASSFRDRGSPLHF.

This clone has just a few counts. The gene calls are TRBV4-2 and TRBJ1-2; TRBD1 agrees at 8 bases. CDR1 LGHNA and CDR2 YNFKEQ come from the germline V gene. CDR3 length: 15 residues. V gave up 4 bases and J gave up 0 bases; unmatched junction bases: 4. The CDR3 is CASSPQGGTNYGYTF. The CDR3 DNA reads as TGTGCCAGCAGCCCACAGGGGGGTACTAACTATGGCTACACCTTC.

This rearrangement joins TRBV10-3 to TRBJ2-2, with 11 bases lining up with TRBD2. From germline, CDR1 is ENHRY and CDR2 SYGVKD. The CDR3 spans 16 residues. V dropped 10 bases and J dropped 4; count of bases not matched to a gene: 11. CDR3 residues: CATNLIAGGSTGELFF. The CDR3 DNA reads as TGTGCCACAAACCTTATAGCGGGGGGGTCCACCGGGGAGCTGTTTTTT.

The V gene is TRBV7-2, the J gene TRBJ2-7; tentative D call: TRBD1 (6 bases). CDR3 length: 15 residues. V was trimmed by 8 bases and J by 0 bases, leaving 17 bases between them. Per the germline V gene, CDR1 is SGHTA and CDR2 is FQGNSA. In DNA, the CDR3 is TGTGCCAGCCGACGGGCAGGGGCCCTCTCCTACGAGCAGTACTTC. Protein: CASRRAGALSYEQYF.

This clone was found once. The rearrangement links TRBV6-1 to TRBJ2-7; 9 bases line up with TRBD1. J lost 5 bases, V lost 6 bases, and 11 bases had no gene match. Germline CDR1 and CDR2: MNHNS and SASEGT. This CDR3 has 15 amino acids. The CDR3 loop reads CASRPSGTGIHEQYF. CDR3 DNA sequence: TGTGCCAGCAGACCCTCCGGGACAGGGATTCACGAGCAGTACTTC.

This sequence joins TRBV9 and TRBJ2-2; a possible D gene is TRBD2 (6 bases). Germline loops: CDR1 SGDLS, CDR2 YYNGEE. V was shortened by 3 bases and J by 6 bases, with 18 bases between the two germline ends. The CDR3 has 16 amino acids. CDR3 amino acids: CASSASPTSRAGELFF. Here the CDR3 DNA reads TGTGCCAGCAGCGCCTCCCCTACTAGCAGGGCCGGGGAGCTGTTTTTT.